This T cell receptor (beta chain) originates from a study of cytomegalovirus exposure and HLA in healthy donors. As to this clone: Antigen unknown.

Whole-study findings and limits: The classifier reportedly diagnosed cytomegalovirus status with high specificity and sensitivity. Researchers reported from a later analysis that most CMV-associated TCR beta chains appeared HLA-restricted.

Germline V gene sequence: CDR1 SNHLY, CDR2 FYNNEI. This CDR3 is built from 15 residues. V lost 1 base to trimming and J lost 3 bases, with 10 bases between them. PCR used 60 Vbeta primers and 13 Jbeta primers. Only in-frame clones appear in the TCRdb table, and some are missing; sequencing was by immunoSEQ multiplex PCR. The sample carries 100,000 to 120,000 clones, about 78% recorded once. The sample taken for sequencing was PBMCs. The rearrangement joins TRBV2 to TRBJ1-5; maybe TRBD1 (6 bases). The TCR originated in a man aged 25 to 45 in good health and CMV-seronegative. This CDR3 is CASSEEGQPNQPQHF. For the CDR3, the DNA is TGTGCCAGCAGTGAAGAAGGACAGCCCAATCAGCCCCAGCATTTT.